This TCR beta chain was sequenced in a study of follicular helper T cells after annual influenza vaccination. Findings of the study overall: Plasmablast frequency change correlated with clonality change in ICOS+CD38+ cTfh.

Comments on this clone: No antigen is known for it.

Sequencing was performed with immunoSEQ multiplex PCR; in TCRdb, only in-frame clones are kept and a portion is missing. The sample carries several thousand clones, 65% to 85% recorded once. CDR1 and CDR2 (germline): SGHTA, FQGTGA. The CDR3 spans 13 residues. Trimming removed 2 bases at V and 5 bases at J, with 9 bases between. Time point here: 2015-2016 season, 7 days after influenza vaccination. Sorted blood CD4 subsets were sequenced before and after adults received seasonal inactivated influenza vaccine. The chain joins TRBV7-3 to TRBJ1-1, with D possibly matching TRBD1 (6 bases). Sequencing used CXCR5+ CD38- circulating T follicular helper cells from blood, obtained 7 days after influenza vaccination. Noted subset: circulating Tfh, non-naive CD4+CXCR5+PD-1+ (ICOS+CD38+ or ICOS-CD38-). The sequence came from an adult who received the influenza vaccine. The CDR3 protein is CASSLEGGTEAFF. The DNA of the CDR3 is TGTGCCAGCAGCTTAGAAGGGGGGACTGAAGCTTTCTTT.